Described below is a single T cell receptor (beta chain) sequence and its context. The sample is drawn from a study of cytomegalovirus exposure and HLA in healthy donors. Every donor was a healthy person donating bone marrow. The primer mix had 60 Vbeta and 13 Jbeta primers. The protocol was immunoSEQ multiplex PCR, while the TCRdb copy is restricted to in-frame clones and leaves out a portion. This repertoire includes about 170,000 clones. The sample taken for sequencing was PBMCs. This receptor was obtained from a woman under 30 in good health and CMV-seropositive.

The CDR3 protein is CASSSGQGGIAEAFF. For the CDR3, the DNA is TGCGCCAGCAGCTCTGGACAGGGGGGGATCGCTGAAGCTTTCTTT. The chain is built from TRBV5-1 and TRBJ1-1; 10 bases are a match to TRBD1. CDR3 length: 15 amino acids. V trimming: 3 bases; J trimming: 6 bases; junction bases outside the gene matches: 8. The V gene's germline CDR1 is SGHRS and CDR2 YFSETQ.